Below, 17 T cell receptor beta chains from the same sample are listed, as sequenced in a study of cytomegalovirus exposure and HLA in healthy donors. Clones were sequenced by immunoSEQ multiplex PCR, and TCRdb holds only the in-frame ones, with some missing. The data hold 130,000 to 150,000 clones, with around 89% observed a single time. The source material was PBMCs. These TCRs come from a woman aged 25 to 39 in good health and CMV-seropositive.

The V call is TRBV28, the J call TRBJ1-2, with a weak D call TRBD1 (5 bases). Trimming cost V 3 bases and J 6 bases, with 17 bases left between them. This CDR3 comprises 15 residues. Per germline, CDR1 MDHEN and CDR2 SYDVKM. CDR3 loop: CASSLGSGGRNGYTF. The DNA of the CDR3 is TGTGCCAGCAGTTTGGGATCGGGGGGTCGTAATGGCTACACCTTC.

The gene calls are TRBV27 and TRBJ1-5; weak D call: TRBD1 (6 bases). Between the trimmed V and J ends, which lost 3 bases and 8 bases, there was a span of 14 bases. This CDR3 region has 14 residues. Germline lookup yields CDR1 MNHEY and CDR2 SMNVEV (reference sequence). As DNA, the CDR3 is TGTGCCAGCAGTTTTAGGGGACAACTTGAGCCCCAGCATTTT. It is translated as CASSFRGQLEPQHF.

This chain joins TRBV7-6 and TRBJ2-3; D not certain. The CDR3 loop spans 13 amino acids. Trimming pared 10 bases from V and 5 bases from J, leaving 16 bases between. Per germline, CDR1 SGHVS and CDR2 FNYEAQ. This CDR3 reads CATMSLVGDTQYF. The CDR3 bases are TGTGCCACCATGAGCCTAGTGGGAGATACGCAGTATTTT.

This clone occurred once. The V gene is TRBV4-1, the J gene TRBJ1-2; the D gene is possibly TRBD1 (5 bases). V gave up 1 base and J gave up 0 bases, with 9 bases separating them. In germline, CDR1 is MGHRA, CDR2 YSYEKL. This CDR3 has 15 amino acids. Written as DNA, the CDR3 is TGCGCCAGCAGCCAAGCCAGCAGGGCTAACTATGGCTACACCTTC. Amino acid sequence: CASSQASRANYGYTF.

This sequence joins TRBV2 and TRBJ2-6; no reliable D call. Germline-derived CDR1 and CDR2 are SNHLY and FYNNEI. The CDR3 contains 12 residues. The germline V and J ends were trimmed by 4 bases and 6 bases, with 4 bases remaining between them. CDR3 sequence: CASSAVANVLTF. The CDR3 region has the DNA TGTGCCAGCAGTGCGGTGGCCAACGTCCTGACTTTC.

The V call is TRBV2, the J call TRBJ2-5; a possible D gene is TRBD2 (5 bases). CDR1 and CDR2 (germline): SNHLY, FYNNEI. V was pared by 2 bases and J by 4 bases, with 11 bases between. The CDR3 totals 14 residues. DNA for the CDR3: TGTGCCAGCAGTGAATTGGCTAGCCGAGAGACCCAGTACTTC. Amino acid sequence: CASSELASRETQYF. Based on the CDR3 plus reference TRBV2 and TRBJ2-5, the full variable domain is EPEVTQTPSHQVTQMGQEVILRCVPISNHLYFYWYRQILGQKVEFLVSFYNNEISEKSEIFDDQFSVERPDGSNFTLKIRSTKLEDSAMYFCASSELASRETQYFGPGTRLLVL.

V and J are TRBV28 and TRBJ2-7; no definite D call. The CDR3 covers 12 residues. From germline, CDR1 is MDHEN and CDR2 SYDVKM. The V gene lost 1 base and the J gene lost 5 bases, with 6 bases spanning the gap. The CDR3 nucleotides are TGTGCCAGCAGTTTATTTTTCGACGAGCAGTACTTC. It yields the protein CASSLFFDEQYF. Combining the CDR3 with reference TRBV28 and TRBJ2-7 gives the whole variable domain DVKVTQSSRYLVKRTGEKVFLECVQDMDHENMFWYRQDPGLGLRLIYFSYDVKMKEKGDIPEGYSVSREKKERFSLILESASTNQTSMYLCASSLFFDEQYFGPGTRLTVT.

The CDR3 sequence: CASSFPVGGRAPSTDTQYF. The CDR3, as DNA: TGTGCCAGCAGCTTCCCCGTGGGCGGGAGGGCCCCTAGCACAGATACGCAGTATTTT. The chain combines TRBV7-9 with TRBJ2-3; TRBD2 matches at 9 bases. CDR1 and CDR2 (germline): SEHNR, FQNEAQ (reference sequence). The CDR3 totals 19 residues. The V and J ends lost 3 bases and 0 bases, in that order; junction bases with no gene match: 13.

The rearrangement uses TRBV6-5 and TRBJ2-7; D is perhaps TRBD2 (6 bases). V was cut by 2 bases and J by 2 bases, with 13 bases left in between. This CDR3 has 15 residues. Germline lookup yields CDR1 MNHEY and CDR2 SVGAGI. CDR3 DNA sequence: TGTGCCAGCAGTTACGCGGGACGGACTACCTACGAGCAGTACTTC. Translating gives CASSYAGRTTYEQYF.

The chain recombines TRBV4-1 with TRBJ2-1, with a possible D match to TRBD2 (5 bases). The CDR3 has 14 amino acids. V lost 3 bases, J lost 8 bases, and 14 bases lay in between. Germline loops: CDR1 MGHRA, CDR2 YSYEKL. The CDR3 loop is CASSHFGGSDEQFF. For the CDR3, the DNA is TGCGCCAGCAGCCATTTCGGAGGCTCCGATGAGCAGTTCTTC.

V is TRBV13 and J is TRBJ2-5; D is perhaps TRBD1 (6 bases). Trimming cost V 4 bases and J 2 bases, with 20 bases left between them. Germline CDR1 and CDR2: PRHDT and FYEKMQ (reference sequence). The CDR3 length is 17 residues. This CDR3 is CASSSRRRDIEQETQYF. As DNA, the CDR3 is TGTGCCAGCAGCTCCCGACGTCGGGACATCGAACAAGAGACCCAGTACTTC.

The V call is TRBV2, the J call TRBJ2-2; D is unresolved. Germline V gene lookup returns CDR1 SNHLY and CDR2 FYNNEI. The CDR3 is 13 amino acids. V dropped 6 bases and J dropped 3 bases, with 8 bases sitting between them. CDR3 residues: CASRRSDTGELFF. The CDR3 bases are TGTGCCAGCAGGAGGTCGGACACCGGGGAGCTGTTTTTT.

The chain has TRBV18 and TRBJ2-5; no definite D call. CDR1 is KGHSH, CDR2 LQKENI, per germline. Trimming took off 6 bases at V and 4 bases at J, with 12 bases between the two ends. The CDR3 is 13 residues long. In DNA, the CDR3 is TGTGCCAGCTCCCCGACAACCCCAGAGACCCAGTACTTC. Protein sequence: CASSPTTPETQYF.

This clone came up once. The genes are TRBV2 and TRBJ1-1; D remains ambiguous. Germline V CDR1 and CDR2: SNHLY, FYNNEI. The CDR3 consists of 14 residues. V lost 0 bases to trimming and J lost 2 bases, with 7 bases between them. The CDR3 coding sequence is TGTGCCAGCAGTGAAGCGCGGCTCAACACTGAAGCTTTCTTT. Translation gives CASSEARLNTEAFF. Filled out from reference TRBV2 and TRBJ1-1, the complete variable domain reads EPEVTQTPSHQVTQMGQEVILRCVPISNHLYFYWYRQILGQKVEFLVSFYNNEISEKSEIFDDQFSVERPDGSNFTLKIRSTKLEDSAMYFCASSEARLNTEAFFGQGTRLTVV.

The chain employs TRBV4-2 and TRBJ2-1; 12 positions agree with TRBD2. The CDR3 extends over 15 amino acids. Germline CDR1 is LGHNA and CDR2 is YNFKEQ. After removal of 1 base from V and 7 bases from J, the junction contained 2 bases not matched to a gene. For the CDR3, the DNA is TGTGCCAGCAGCCAAGGGCTAGCGGGGGGGAATGAGCAGTTCTTC. As protein: CASSQGLAGGNEQFF.

This chain connects TRBV5-1 to TRBJ1-1, with 9 bases identical to TRBD1. The CDR3 loop spans 15 amino acids. J was trimmed by 5 bases and V by 3 bases; bases with no gene match: 8. Germline V CDR1 and CDR2: SGHRS, YFSETQ. The CDR3 DNA reads TGCGCCAGCAGCTGGGCACAGGGGGCAGGGACTGAAGCTTTCTTT. Translating it yields CASSWAQGAGTEAFF. Based on the CDR3 plus reference TRBV5-1 and TRBJ1-1, the full variable domain is KAGVTQTPRYLIKTRGQQVTLSCSPISGHRSVSWYQQTPGQGLQFLFEYFSETQRNKGNFPGRFSGRQFSNSRSEMNVSTLELGDSALYLCASSWAQGAGTEAFFGQGTRLTVV.

This chain connects TRBV7-9 to TRBJ1-6, with D perhaps matching TRBD1 (5 bases). CDR3 length equals 13 residues. The V end was cut by 6 bases, the J end by 7 bases, with 10 bases between. Germline V CDR1 and CDR2: SEHNR, FQNEAQ (reference sequence). The CDR3 coding sequence is TGTGCCAGCAGGGGGGGTAGAAATTCACCCCTCCACTTT. It codes for CASRGGRNSPLHF.